These 15 T cell receptor beta chains were all obtained from the same sample, sequenced in a study of blood T cell repertoires in COVID-19. Using immunoSEQ multiplex PCR, the repertoire was profiled, and TCRdb retains in-frame clones only, with some absent. The data show about 100,000 clones, around four fifths seen once. Sequenced sample: peripheral blood. Receptors were obtained from a woman between 70 and 85 years old with acute or convalescent COVID-19.

The V gene is TRBV7-3, the J gene TRBJ2-5; possibly TRBD1 for D (6 bases). CDR3 length: 13 amino acids. Per the germline V gene, CDR1 is SGHTA and CDR2 is FQGTGA. With 6 bases removed from V and 5 bases from J, the gap between germline ends came to 13 bases. This chain's CDR3 is CASSIYREETQYF. In DNA form, the CDR3 reads TGTGCCAGCAGTATCTACAGGGAGGAGACCCAGTACTTC.

V and J are TRBV6-5 and TRBJ1-1; D is ambiguous. Trimming removed 2 bases from V and 1 base from J, with 5 bases in between. CDR3 size: 13 residues. Germline CDR1 and CDR2: MNHEY and SVGAGI. CDR3 coding DNA: TGTGCCAGCAGTTACGTCTGGAACACTGAAGCTTTCTTT. This translates into CASSYVWNTEAFF.

The chain combines TRBV10-3 with TRBJ2-2; D perhaps matches TRBD2 (5 bases). The CDR3 is made up of 14 amino acids. Germline V gene lookup returns CDR1 ENHRY and CDR2 SYGVKD. V was trimmed by 10 bases and J by 5 bases, leaving 17 bases between them. CDR3 bases: TGTGCCACCGTAGAGACTACTTTAACCGGGGAGCTGTTTTTT. Its translation is CATVETTLTGELFF.

As concerns this clone: Other DNA variants within this sample encode the same CDR3. The chain uses TRBV6-6 and TRBJ2-2; the D is unclear. V shed 4 bases and J shed 3 bases, with 3 bases lying between them. Germline values: CDR1 MNHNY, CDR2 SVGAGI (reference sequence). The CDR3 covers 12 residues. CDR3 loop: CASSSYTGELFF. For the CDR3, the DNA is TGTGCCAGCAGTTCCTACACCGGGGAGCTGTTTTTT.

This clone appeared once. This rearrangement joins TRBV14 to TRBJ2-5, with D possibly being TRBD2 (5 bases). V was pared by 5 bases and J by 7 bases, with 14 bases between. This CDR3 is built from 13 residues. The germline CDR1 and CDR2 sequences are SGHDN and FVKESK. The CDR3 DNA reads as TGTGCCAGCAGCATAGGACTTCAGGTGACCCAGTACTTC. Residues: CASSIGLQVTQYF.

This clone was detected a few times. This sequence joins TRBV7-8 and TRBJ1-1; D gene unclear. Looked up from germline, CDR1 is SGHVS and CDR2 is FQNEAQ. The length of the CDR3 is 14 residues. V lost 5 bases and J lost 6, with 16 bases in between. CDR3 sequence (DNA): TGTGCCAGCAGCCTATGGGCCTTTTTGGCTGAAGCTTTCTTT. This sequence encodes CASSLWAFLAEAFF. The entire variable domain, with the rest obtained from reference TRBV7-8 and TRBJ1-1, is as follows: GAGVSQSPRYKVAKRGQDVALRCDPISGHVSLFWYQQALGQGPEFLTYFQNEAQLDKSGLPSDRFFAERPEGSVSTLKIQRTQQEDSAVYLCASSLWAFLAEAFFGQGTRLTVV.

V usage is TRBV6-5 and J usage is TRBJ1-2, with 11 bases fitting TRBD1. The germline gives CDR1 MNHEY, CDR2 SVGAGI. V lost 8 bases and J lost 8; bases outside the gene matches: 7. CDR3 length: 13 residues. DNA for the CDR3: TGTGCCAGCCTCGGACAGGGGGCTTGGGGCTACACCTTC. Its protein product is CASLGQGAWGYTF.

This chain connects TRBV9 to TRBJ2-1, with 9 bases fitting TRBD1. Per the germline V gene, CDR1 is SGDLS and CDR2 is YYNGEE. The CDR3 consists of 16 residues. Trimming cost V 3 bases and J 5 bases; bases outside gene matches: 9. CDR3 sequence: CASSARAGQGDNEQFF. CDR3 DNA sequence: TGTGCCAGCAGCGCAAGAGCGGGACAGGGCGACAATGAGCAGTTCTTC. The full variable domain, with the rest looked up from reference TRBV9 and TRBJ2-1, is DSGVTQTPKHLITATGQRVTLRCSPRSGDLSVYWYQQSLDQGLQFLIQYYNGEERAKGNILERFSAQQFPDLHSELNLSSLELGDSALYFCASSARAGQGDNEQFFGPGTRLTVL.

This clone occurred once. The chain uses TRBV30 and TRBJ1-1, with a weak D call TRBD1 (5 bases). Germline-derived CDR1 and CDR2 are GTSNPN and SVGIG (reference sequence). Trimming took 0 bases from V and 5 from J, leaving 10 bases between them. This CDR3 region has 13 residues. In DNA form, the CDR3 reads TGTGCCTGGAGTGTAAGTCGGGGGACTGAAGCTTTCTTT. As protein: CAWSVSRGTEAFF.

This clone was found once. The chain couples TRBV10-3 to TRBJ1-5, with 8 bases that match TRBD1. The V segment lost 2 bases and the J segment 7 bases; nucleotides outside the gene matches: 4. CDR3 length: 14 amino acids. Per the germline V gene, CDR1 is ENHRY and CDR2 is SYGVKD. In DNA form, the CDR3 reads TGTGCCATCAGTGAGAACAGGGGGGACCAGCCCCAGCATTTT. Its translation: CAISENRGDQPQHF.

The rearrangement joins TRBV19 to TRBJ1-5; D might be TRBD1 (6 bases). Germline-derived CDR1 and CDR2 are LNHDA and SQIVND (reference sequence). This CDR3 region has 15 residues. Trimming took 3 bases from V and 2 from J, leaving 11 bases between them. The CDR3 sequence: CASSIGRGGNQPQHF. The CDR3 DNA is TGTGCCAGTAGTATCGGCAGGGGTGGCAATCAGCCCCAGCATTTT.

This clone came up a few times. This chain uses TRBV12-5 with TRBJ2-7, with D tentatively TRBD1 (5 bases). The CDR3 covers 12 residues. V lost 6 bases, J lost 3 bases, and 9 bases lay in between. The germline V gene has CDR1 LGHNT and CDR2 FRNRAP. CDR3 in DNA: TGTGCTAGTGGAGTCAGGGACTACGAGCAGTACGTC. Amino acid sequence: CASGVRDYEQYV.

The chain's CDR3 is CASRSTAEYSGDYTF. CDR3 coding DNA: TGTGCCAGCAGGTCGACGGCTGAGTACAGCGGGGACTACACCTTC. The chain combines TRBV6-5 with TRBJ1-2; D is unclear. Trimming left V 6 bases short and J 10 bases short, with 24 bases between. The CDR3 spans 15 residues. Per germline, CDR1 MNHEY and CDR2 SVGAGI.

The V and J genes are TRBV4-3 and TRBJ1-4, with 8 bases lining up with TRBD1. The CDR3 extends over 14 amino acids. V trimming: 6 bases; J trimming: 7 bases; junction bases outside the gene matches: 7. The germline CDR1 and CDR2 sequences are LGHNA and YSLEER. DNA for the CDR3: TGCGCCAGCAGTCTGGACAGGGTGTCTGAAAAACTGTTTTTT. It codes for CASSLDRVSEKLFF.

This clone appeared a few times. The chain links TRBV14 to TRBJ2-1; D gene uncertain. Trimming stripped 3 bases from V and 4 bases from J, with 10 bases between. CDR1 and CDR2 from the germline V gene are SGHDN and FVKESK. The CDR3 is made up of 14 amino acids. The CDR3 nucleotides read TGTGCCAGCAGCCAGGAAACAGTTTACAATGAGCAGTTCTTC. The encoded protein is CASSQETVYNEQFF.